These 10 T cell receptor beta chains originate from one sample sequenced in a study of cytomegalovirus exposure and HLA in healthy donors. PCR was performed using 60 Vbeta and 13 Jbeta primers. The repertoire was sequenced with immunoSEQ multiplex PCR; TCRdb's copy has only in-frame clones and lacks some. The sample yields about 60,000 clones, about 73% seen once. The sequencing sample was made of PBMCs. These receptors all come from a woman aged 55-70 years in good health and CMV-seropositive.

The V call is TRBV7-6, the J call TRBJ2-1; 7 bases are a match to TRBD1. Germline lookup yields CDR1 SGHVS and CDR2 FNYEAQ. V lost 5 bases to trimming and J lost 1 base; unmatched junction nucleotides: 11. This CDR3 has 17 amino acids. CDR3 in amino acids: CASSTDRQGVSYNEQFF. CDR3 DNA: TGTGCCAGCAGCACAGACCGACAGGGTGTGTCCTACAATGAGCAGTTCTTC. The whole variable domain, filled in from reference TRBV7-6 and TRBJ2-1, reads GAGVSQSPRYKVTKRGQDVALRCDPISGHVSLYWYRQALGQGPEFLTYFNYEAQQDKSGLPNDRFSAERPEGSISTLTIQRTEQRDSAMYRCASSTDRQGVSYNEQFFGPGTRLTVL.

The genes are TRBV4-3 and TRBJ1-1; the D is unclear. V was trimmed by 9 bases and J by 1 base, leaving 12 bases between them. Germline-derived CDR1 and CDR2 are LGHNA and YSLEER. There are 13 residues in the CDR3. The CDR3 bases are TGCGCCAGTCGAGGCAGCACGAACACTGAAGCTTTCTTT. It translates to CASRGSTNTEAFF.

V and J are TRBV19 and TRBJ2-4, with TRBD1 matching 8 bases. The CDR3 totals 13 residues. CDR1 is LNHDA and CDR2 is SQIVND in the germline V gene (reference sequence). V was clipped by 5 bases and J by 8 bases; unmatched bases: 5. The CDR3: CASSEDRGDIQYF. CDR3 bases: TGTGCCAGTAGTGAAGACAGGGGAGACATTCAGTACTTC.

This clone was observed a handful of times. This sequence joins TRBV4-2 and TRBJ1-4, with a tentative D call TRBD1 (6 bases). CDR1 LGHNA and CDR2 YNFKEQ come from the germline V gene. CDR3 length: 19 residues. Trimming pared 5 bases from V and 0 bases from J, leaving 22 bases between. In DNA, the CDR3 is TGTGCCAGCAGCTTACGGGGGGCTGATCCCTTTGCAACTAATGAAAAACTGTTTTTT. Amino acids: CASSLRGADPFATNEKLFF.

The chain recombines TRBV12-5 with TRBJ1-1; D unclear. The CDR3 contains 14 residues. The V gene lost 4 bases and the J gene lost 10 bases, with 19 bases spanning the gap. Germline V CDR1 and CDR2: LGHNT, FRNRAP. CDR3 sequence: CASGSHPAPGLAFF. CDR3 nucleotides: TGTGCTAGTGGTTCTCACCCCGCCCCGGGTCTAGCTTTCTTT.

In the case of this clone: A junction end diverges from the germline sequence, so it may reflect a read error. The J gene is TRBJ2-5, the V gene TRBV7-9, with TRBD2 matching over 10 bases. Germline V CDR1 and CDR2: SEHNR, FQNEAQ (reference sequence). The length of the CDR3 is 15 residues. CDR3: CSSSLVGLAEETQYF. CDR3 DNA: TGTTCCAGCAGCTTAGTAGGACTAGCGGAAGAGACCCAGTACTTC.

This clone was detected only a few times. The chain carries TRBV5-8 and TRBJ1-5; D ambiguous. V lost 4 bases, J lost 0 bases, and 14 bases lay in between. Looked up from germline, CDR1 is SGHTS and CDR2 is YDEGEE. This CDR3 is 16 amino acids long. The CDR3 sequence: CASSLMQSYSNQPQHF. CDR3 DNA: TGTGCCAGCAGCCTCATGCAGTCATATAGCAATCAGCCCCAGCATTTT.

The chain joins TRBV11-3 to TRBJ2-3; D gene uncertain. V dropped 1 base and J dropped 3 bases, with 5 bases sitting between them. Germline CDR1 and CDR2: SGHNT and YENEEA. The CDR3 sequence is 13 residues long. The CDR3 spells CASSLGATDTQYF. CDR3 DNA: TGTGCCAGCAGCTTAGGAGCTACAGATACGCAGTATTTT.

The chain is built from TRBV5-4 and TRBJ2-3; D is uncertain. The CDR3 totals 12 residues. CDR1 is SGHNT, CDR2 YYREEE, per germline (reference sequence). Trimming left V 4 bases short and J 2 bases short, with 5 bases between. This CDR3 is CASSQNTDTQYF. Here the CDR3 DNA reads TGTGCCAGCAGCCAAAACACAGATACGCAGTATTTT.

J is TRBJ1-6 and V is TRBV19, with TRBD1 matching over 7 bases. Looked up from germline, CDR1 is LNHDA and CDR2 is SQIVND (reference sequence). V lost 6 bases and J lost 10; bases outside the gene matches: 9. The CDR3 has 14 amino acids. CDR3 amino acids: CASRTTGVSSPLHF. The CDR3 DNA sequence: TGTGCCAGTAGGACTACAGGGGTGAGCTCACCCCTCCACTTT.